The TCR beta chain under discussion was sequenced for a study of blood T cell repertoires in COVID-19. Seattle's enrolled individuals joined amid active infection and were then monitored longitudinally. Germline lookup yields CDR1 SNHLY and CDR2 FYNNEI. The V end was cut by 2 bases, the J end by 10 bases, with 9 bases between. The CDR3 spans 12 residues. Original processing notes: Amplifying reference gene primers gave estimates of nucleated cell counts. This table comes from immunoSEQ multiplex PCR, and its TCRdb copy is limited to in-frame clones, with some not included. V, J and clone size reflect that table, while D and trimming were determined from the DNA. The sample lists approximately 350,000 clones; more than 80% were seen once.

The sequence derives from a woman in her thirties with COVID-19, enrolled during active disease. V is TRBV2 and J is TRBJ2-1; TRBD1 is a possible D gene (6 bases). The sample comprised peripheral blood. CDR3 nucleotide sequence: TGTGCCAGCAGTGAACCCGGGACAGAGCAGTTCTTC. This sequence encodes CASSEPGTEQFF.